This is a list of T cell receptor beta chains from one sample in a study of blood T cells in healthy people across ages. One entry per CDR3 protein, called by TCRdb with MiXCR from the 5' RACE reads. The table records approximately 600,000 distinct CDR3 sequences, approximately 50% of them present only once. The sample consisted of blood. Every receptor here comes from a man between 60 and 75 years old in good health. Both conserved end residues are part of each CDR3. D genes are given only for firm matches. Clone size appears in some rows only: once, few, many, or a class for an expanded clone.

>TRBV12-3/TRBV12-4|TRBJ2-5|many|NA
CASSLGVETQYF
TGTGCCAGCAGCTTAGGGGTAGAGACCCAGTACTTC
>TRBV28|TRBJ1-6|NA|TRBD1
CASSSGQGSYSPLHF
TGTGCCAGCAGTTCTGGACAGGGCAGTTATTCACCCCTCCACTTT
>TRBV7-2|TRBJ1-6|few|NA
CASSLVSPLHF
TGTGCCAGCAGCTTAGTCTCACCCCTCCACTTT
>TRBV10-3|TRBJ1-2|NA|TRBD1
CAISETPFPGQGDYGYTF
TGTGCCATCAGTGAGACCCCGTTTCCGGGACAGGGAGACTATGGCTACACCTTC
>TRBV29-1|TRBJ2-3|NA|TRBD2
CSARTSGQTDTQYF
TGCAGCGCCAGGACTAGCGGGCAAACAGATACGCAGTATTTT
>TRBV24-1|TRBJ2-5|few|NA
CATSDGPGETQYF
TGTGCCACCAGTGATGGGCCGGGGGAGACCCAGTACTTC
>TRBV7-9|TRBJ1-5|NA|NA
CASSFGPGGNQPQHF
TGTGCCAGCAGCTTCGGCCCCGGGGGCAATCAGCCCCAGCATTTT
>TRBV4-3|TRBJ2-3|NA|NA
CASSQGRKDTQYF
TGCGCCAGCAGCCAAGGTAGAAAAGATACGCAGTATTTT
>TRBV6-6|TRBJ1-2|few|NA
CASSREGPSTLGYTF
TGTGCCAGCTCTAGGGAGGGGCCCTCGACCCTTGGCTACACCTTC
>TRBV5-1|TRBJ2-1|NA|TRBD2
CASSLSTSGNEQFF
TGCGCCAGCAGCTTGTCTACTAGCGGCAATGAGCAGTTCTTC
>TRBV5-5|TRBJ2-7|once|NA
CASSLNRGGDYEQYF
TGTGCCAGCAGCTTGAATCGTGGAGGTGACTACGAGCAGTACTTC
>TRBV9|TRBJ2-1|NA|NA
CASSRGHRDEQFF
TGTGCCAGCAGCCGGGGACATAGGGATGAGCAGTTCTTC
>TRBV5-1|TRBJ2-2|NA|NA
CASSLAGEGSTGELFF
TGCGCCAGCAGCTTGGCCGGAGAGGGCAGCACCGGGGAGCTGTTTTTT
>TRBV20-1|TRBJ2-5|few|TRBD1
CSATPPDREFRETQYF
TGCAGTGCTACCCCCCCCGACAGGGAATTTCGAGAGACCCAGTACTTC
>TRBV7-2|TRBJ2-3|NA|NA
CASSFSPSTDTQYF
TGTGCCAGCAGCTTTAGTCCTAGCACAGATACGCAGTATTTT
>TRBV9|TRBJ1-6|NA|NA
CASSAELGFSPLHF
TGTGCCAGCAGCGCAGAATTAGGGTTTTCACCCCTCCACTTT
>TRBV20-1|TRBJ2-5|few|NA
CSADLTGYAAQYF
TGCAGTGCCGACCTTACAGGTTACGCGGCCCAGTACTTC
>TRBV5-5|TRBJ2-1|NA|NA
CASSLWEGEQFF
TGTGCCAGCAGCTTGTGGGAAGGCGAGCAGTTCTTC
>TRBV4-1|TRBJ1-4|NA|NA
CASSQEYSRGGEKLFF
TGCGCCAGCAGCCAAGAGTATTCCAGGGGTGGGGAAAAACTGTTTTTT
>TRBV13|TRBJ2-7|NA|TRBD1
CASNLTGGGRSAYEQYF
TGTGCCAGCAACCTCACAGGGGGCGGAAGGTCCGCCTACGAGCAGTACTTC
>TRBV6-5|TRBJ2-7|NA|TRBD1
CASSHSDTGAYEQYF
TGTGCCAGCAGTCACTCAGACACAGGGGCCTACGAGCAGTACTTC
>TRBV29-1|TRBJ2-1|few|TRBD2
CSGGLAGGNEQFF
TGCAGCGGGGGACTAGCGGGAGGGAATGAGCAGTTCTTC
>TRBV5-1|TRBJ2-3|few|NA
CASSMRAESTDTQYF
TGCGCCAGCAGCATGAGGGCGGAAAGCACAGATACGCAGTATTTT
>TRBV3-1|TRBJ1-1|NA|NA
CASSQRGKNTEAFF
TGTGCCAGCAGCCAAAGGGGCAAAAACACTGAAGCTTTCTTT
>TRBV4-2|TRBJ1-2|few|NA
CASSQLTFDYGYTF
TGTGCCAGCAGCCAACTAACATTCGACTATGGCTACACCTTC
>TRBV29-1|TRBJ2-1|NA|TRBD1
CSVGGQPSSYNEQFF
TGCAGCGTTGGGGGACAGCCGAGCTCCTACAATGAGCAGTTCTTC
>TRBV5-1|TRBJ2-1|many|NA
CASSPHNEQFF
TGCGCCAGCAGCCCACACAATGAGCAGTTCTTC